Listed below are T cell receptor beta chains from one sample, sequenced in a study of human T cells and chemical hapten exposure. TCRdb reprocessed the RACE reads with MiXCR, giving one entry per CDR3 protein. The table shows approximately 60,000 distinct CDR3 sequences, with about 11% occurring only once. Material: whole blood, obtained in connection with sensitization to the hapten diphenylcyclopropenone (DPC). These receptors all come from a woman aged 40 to 55 with alopecia areata. Some clones in this sample may be carry-over from other donors' samples. The CDR3 runs from the conserved cysteine through the conserved F or W. A D gene is named only where the DNA matches it firmly. Rows may omit the clone size; those that give it use once, few, many or a size class.

TRBJ2-1	-	TRBV7-2	TRBD2	CASSPPSGLAGANEQFF	TGTGCCAGCAGCCCACCTTCGGGACTAGCGGGAGCCAATGAGCAGTTCTTC
TRBJ1-5	few	TRBV5-6	-	CASSFAGESNQPQHF	TGTGCCAGCAGCTTCGCAGGGGAGAGCAATCAGCCCCAGCATTTT
TRBJ2-7	many	TRBV29-1	-	CSPAGSRGEQYF	TGCAGCCCCGCGGGAAGCCGGGGCGAGCAGTACTTC
TRBJ1-5	-	TRBV29-1	-	CSVEDGGGGDDQPQHF	TGCAGCGTTGAAGATGGAGGGGGGGGTGATGATCAGCCCCAGCATTTT
TRBJ1-1	many	TRBV13	-	CASSSLYTEAFF	TGTGCCAGCAGCAGCCTGTACACTGAAGCTTTCTTT
TRBJ2-7	-	TRBV29-1	-	CSGRTWQHGTYEQYF	TGCAGCGGTAGAACATGGCAACACGGAACCTACGAGCAGTACTTC
TRBJ2-7	-	TRBV21-1	-	CASSKVRGPYEQYF	TGTGCCAGCAGCAAAGTAAGGGGGCCTTACGAGCAGTACTTC
TRBJ1-2	few	TRBV2	-	CASSQTGPRRGYTF	TGTGCCAGCAGCCAGACAGGCCCGAGGCGAGGCTACACCTTC
TRBJ1-5	many	TRBV7-9	-	CASSLRRGETQHF	TGTGCCAGCAGCTTAAGGCGGGGTGAGACCCAGCATTTT
TRBJ1-6	few	TRBV6-1	-	CASVLGERSPLHF	TGTGCCAGCGTGCTAGGGGAAAGATCACCCCTCCACTTT
TRBJ2-1	many	TRBV19	-	CASSVDGWDNEQFF	TGTGCCAGTAGTGTGGACGGGTGGGACAATGAGCAGTTCTTC
TRBJ2-2	-	TRBV19	-	CASSISGVDTGELFF	TGTGCCAGTAGTATCTCCGGGGTTGACACCGGGGAGCTGTTTTTT
TRBJ1-5	few	TRBV5-6	-	CASSRTSGASNQPQHF	TGTGCCAGCAGCCGCACGTCGGGGGCCAGCAATCAGCCCCAGCATTTT
TRBJ2-3	-	TRBV12-5	-	CASAHHLGGTDTQYF	TGTGCTAGTGCTCATCACCTCGGGGGCACAGATACGCAGTATTTT
TRBJ2-4	many	TRBV19	-	CASSLPGLAKNIQYF	TGTGCCAGTAGTCTCCCCGGACTAGCCAAAAACATTCAGTACTTC
TRBJ2-5	few	TRBV7-6	TRBD1	CASSPGQGIQETQYF	TGTGCCAGCAGCCCCGGACAGGGGATACAAGAGACCCAGTACTTC